This entry describes one T cell receptor (beta chain). Its antigen is as yet unknown. This sample was included in a study of OX40 agonist ivuxolimab in advanced cancers. The assay was immunoSEQ multiplex PCR, and TCRdb's table has in-frame clones only and misses some. The table has around 60,000 clones, about 93% seen once. Germline V gene data show CDR1 as SGHTA and CDR2 as FQGNSA. CDR3 size: 15 residues. Losses at the gene ends were 5 bases for V and 7 bases for J; bases not matched to a gene: 8. Study results and caveats: At 0.1-3.0 mg/kg, partial responders had clonal expansion among the lowest observed.

V gene TRBV7-2 combines with J gene TRBJ1-6; 7 bases match TRBD1. The source material was CD4+ or CD8+ T cells sorted from blood, sampled in a trial of the OX40 agonist ivuxolimab. The TCR originated in an adult with an advanced solid tumor such as melanoma, head and neck, liver or kidney cancer. The CDR3 DNA is TGTGCCAGCAGCCCCCCACGGGACAGCAATTCACCCCTCCACTTT. This codes for CASSPPRDSNSPLHF.